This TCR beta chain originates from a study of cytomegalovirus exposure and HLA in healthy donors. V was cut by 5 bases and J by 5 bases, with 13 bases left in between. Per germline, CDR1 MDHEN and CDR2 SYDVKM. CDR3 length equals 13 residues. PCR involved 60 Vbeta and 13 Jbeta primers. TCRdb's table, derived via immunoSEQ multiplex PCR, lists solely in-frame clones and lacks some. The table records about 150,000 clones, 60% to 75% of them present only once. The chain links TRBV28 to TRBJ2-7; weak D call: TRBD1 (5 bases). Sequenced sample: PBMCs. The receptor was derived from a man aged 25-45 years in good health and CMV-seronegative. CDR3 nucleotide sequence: TGTGCCAGCAGTGTGCAGGGTCGCCACGAGCAGTACTTC. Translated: CASSVQGRHEQYF.